This TCR beta chain appears in the sequencing data of a study of T cells in narcolepsy. Study-wide context: Healthy controls were enrolled alongside patients with narcolepsy type 1 or type 2. Study-wide results and limits: Autoreactive clonotypes reportedly recurred in blood of same and different patients, not controls. Autoreactive HCRT-specific and TRIB2-specific clonotypes were marked in same-patient CSF-versus-blood CD4+ comparisons. No autoreactive T cell clone sequences appeared in some memory CD4+ repertoires.

The CDR3 has 13 residues. In regard to this clone: Its antigen is not identified.

The table came from immunoSEQ multiplex PCR; TCRdb's copy has only in-frame clones and leaves some out. The sample lists 25,000 to 35,000 clones, 79% seen once, with 6.6% in the top ten. The TCR originated in a human donor in good health. The V and J genes are TRBV21-1 and TRBJ2-7; the D call of TRBD2 is as the table states it, not checked on the DNA. TRBV21-1 is flagged as a pseudogene. Sample: memory (CD45RA-) CD4+ T cells from blood. For the CDR3, the DNA is TGTGCCAGCAGCAAAGAGGAGGTATACGAGCAGTACTTC. Residues: CASSKEEVYEQYF.